These 25 T cell receptor beta chains share one sample of origin, sequenced in a study of cytomegalovirus exposure and HLA in healthy donors. Primers for the PCR totalled 60 Vbeta and 13 Jbeta. The method was immunoSEQ multiplex PCR; TCRdb's version includes in-frame clones alone and lacks a portion of them. The sample has around 190,000 clones, approximately 84% seen once. Source material: PBMCs. These receptors originate from a female donor in good health and CMV-seronegative.

The chain has TRBV5-8 and TRBJ2-2; D possibly corresponds to TRBD1 (5 bases). V lost 0 bases and J lost 4, with 10 bases in between. This CDR3 contains 15 residues. Germline assignment: CDR1 SGHTS and CDR2 YDEGEE. CDR3 region: CASSLGTRATGELFF. CDR3 nucleotide sequence: TGTGCCAGCAGCTTGGGCACCAGGGCCACCGGGGAGCTGTTTTTT.

This clone was picked up a small number of times. This rearrangement joins TRBV12-5 to TRBJ2-7, with TRBD2 matching 14 bases. Trimming at V came to 6 bases and at J to 8 bases, leaving 9 bases not matched to a gene. From germline, CDR1 is LGHNT and CDR2 FRNRAP. The CDR3 loop spans 15 amino acids. DNA for the CDR3: TGTGCTAGTGGAAATACCGGGACTAGCGGGGGCCAGCAGTACTTC. It codes for CASGNTGTSGGQQYF.

V gene TRBV9 combines with J gene TRBJ1-5, with 9 positions matching TRBD1. Per germline, CDR1 SGDLS and CDR2 YYNGEE. V shed 0 bases, J shed 5 bases, and the junction held 3 bases outside the gene matches. The CDR3 has 15 amino acids. CDR3 DNA: TGTGCCAGCAGCGTAGGGGACAGGGAAGATCAGCCCCAGCATTTT. Its translation: CASSVGDREDQPQHF.

Written as DNA, the CDR3 is TGTGCCAGCAGCCAAGAATTGGGACTGAGTGGCTATGAGCAGTTCTTC. This gives the protein CASSQELGLSGYEQFF. V and J are TRBV4-2 and TRBJ2-1, with D possibly being TRBD2 (6 bases). This CDR3 has 16 residues. CDR1 is LGHNA, CDR2 YNFKEQ, per germline. Trimming took 0 bases from V and 8 from J, leaving 17 bases between them.

The rearrangement uses TRBV11-2 and TRBJ2-5; 9 nucleotides align to TRBD2. CDR3 size: 13 residues. The germline gives CDR1 SGHAT, CDR2 FQNNGV. Trimming took 6 bases from V and 5 from J; bases not matched to a gene: 4. DNA of the CDR3: TGTGCCAGCAGTTGGACTAGCGCGGAGACCCAGTACTTC. This encodes CASSWTSAETQYF.

Here the CDR3 DNA reads TGTGCCAGCAGTTTGGAGGGGGCCGATTCACCCCTCCACTTT. The encoded protein is CASSLEGADSPLHF. V is TRBV27 and J is TRBJ1-6, with TRBD1 matching over 7 bases. Germline V CDR1 and CDR2: MNHEY, SMNVEV (reference sequence). V lost 3 bases and J lost 8; bases outside the gene matches: 4. This CDR3 is built from 14 residues.

The chain recombines TRBV13 with TRBJ1-1, with D tentatively TRBD1 (6 bases). Per germline, CDR1 PRHDT and CDR2 FYEKMQ (reference sequence). The V end was cut by 5 bases, the J end by 1 base, with 17 bases between. The length of the CDR3 is 16 residues. The CDR3 DNA sequence: TGTGCCAGCAGCGAAACCGGGACAAATAAGAACACTGAAGCTTTCTTT. Translation gives CASSETGTNKNTEAFF.

The rearrangement links TRBV5-1 to TRBJ2-2, with D possibly matching TRBD2 (6 bases). The V end lost 1 base, the J end lost 7 bases, and 20 bases lay between the germline ends. Per germline, CDR1 SGHRS and CDR2 YFSETQ. This CDR3 region has 17 residues. This CDR3 is CASSLRQPTSRGGELFF. For the CDR3, the DNA is TGCGCCAGCAGCTTGCGACAACCTACTAGCCGTGGCGGGGAGCTGTTTTTT.

V gene TRBV2 combines with J gene TRBJ1-5; 9 bases line up with TRBD1. The CDR3 consists of 15 residues. V gave up 6 bases and J gave up 4 bases; unmatched junction bases: 7. The germline gives CDR1 SNHLY, CDR2 FYNNEI. The DNA for the CDR3 is TGTGCCAGCAGGGGACAGGGAGGGGGGAATCAGCCCCAGCATTTT. It codes for CASRGQGGGNQPQHF. The full variable domain, in which reference TRBV2 and TRBJ1-5 provide the parts outside the CDR3, is EPEVTQTPSHQVTQMGQEVILRCVPISNHLYFYWYRQILGQKVEFLVSFYNNEISEKSEIFDDQFSVERPDGSNFTLKIRSTKLEDSAMYFCASRGQGGGNQPQHFGDGTRLSIL.

This clone came up once. The rearrangement joins TRBV28 to TRBJ2-5, with a weak D call TRBD1 (5 bases). Trimming took off 7 bases at V and 5 bases at J, with 14 bases between the two ends. CDR3 length: 13 residues. Germline loops: CDR1 MDHEN, CDR2 SYDVKM. CDR3 bases: TGTGCCAGCACCAACAGGCTAAAGGAGACCCAGTACTTC. It translates to CASTNRLKETQYF.

The chain is built from TRBV9 and TRBJ2-1; the match to TRBD2 covers 11 bases. This CDR3 has 15 amino acids. CDR1 is SGDLS and CDR2 is YYNGEE in the germline V gene. With V trimmed by 6 bases and J by 4 bases, 6 bases remained unmatched. The CDR3 DNA sequence: TGTGCCAGCACCAAGACTAGCGGGACTTACAATGAGCAGTTCTTC. The encoded protein is CASTKTSGTYNEQFF.

The chain couples TRBV18 to TRBJ2-1; D might be TRBD1 (6 bases). Deletions cut 2 bases from V and 5 bases from J, with 10 bases between. The germline CDR1 and CDR2 sequences are KGHSH and LQKENI. This CDR3 region has 14 residues. The CDR3 sequence is CASSPSGTNNEQFF. The CDR3 DNA is TGTGCCAGCTCACCATCCGGGACAAACAATGAGCAGTTCTTC.

V usage is TRBV5-1 and J usage is TRBJ2-5; D is uncertain. This CDR3 has 11 amino acids. The germline gives CDR1 SGHRS, CDR2 YFSETQ. V was cut by 2 bases and J by 5 bases, with 4 bases left in between. CDR3 nucleotide sequence: TGCGCCAGCAGCTTCATGGAGACCCAGTACTTC. This encodes CASSFMETQYF.

The CDR3 loop is CASSSAYGYTF. For the CDR3, the DNA is TGTGCCAGCAGCAGCGCATATGGCTACACCTTC. The chain carries TRBV9 and TRBJ1-2; D is ambiguous. Germline CDR1 and CDR2: SGDLS and YYNGEE. The CDR3 consists of 11 residues. With 4 bases removed from V and 5 bases from J, the gap between germline ends came to 6 bases.

The V and J genes are TRBV13 and TRBJ1-3, with D hard to call. CDR3 size: 15 residues. Trimming took 5 bases from V and 7 from J, leaving 18 bases between them. CDR1 PRHDT and CDR2 FYEKMQ come from the germline V gene (reference sequence). CDR3 residues: CASSPSGLRGNTIYF. DNA of the CDR3: TGTGCCAGCAGCCCATCCGGACTAAGAGGGAACACCATATATTTT.

The chain uses TRBV5-4 and TRBJ2-1; TRBD2 aligns across 7 bases. The junction had 7 bases not matched to a gene; V was cut back by 4 bases and J by 6 bases. The CDR3 sequence is 14 residues long. Germline V gene data show CDR1 as SGHNT and CDR2 as YYREEE (reference sequence). DNA of the CDR3: TGTGCCAGCAGCCTAAGACTAGCTCCCAATGAGCAGTTCTTC. Its protein is CASSLRLAPNEQFF.

This clone was detected only a few times. This rearrangement joins TRBV14 to TRBJ1-2; maybe TRBD1 (5 bases). Trimming left V 2 bases short and J 4 bases short, with 14 bases between. There are 15 residues in the CDR3. Germline CDR1 is SGHDN and CDR2 is FVKESK. The CDR3 DNA reads as TGTGCCAGCAGCCAACAGATAACAGGCTCCTATGGCTACACCTTC. Amino acid sequence: CASSQQITGSYGYTF. Full variable domain (outside the CDR3, taken from reference TRBV14 and TRBJ1-2): EAGVTQFPSHSVIEKGQTVTLRCDPISGHDNLYWYRRVMGKEIKFLLHFVKESKQDESGMPNNRFLAERTGGTYSTLKVQPAELEDSGVYFCASSQQITGSYGYTFGSGTRLTVV.

The table lists this clone with a few counts. A read error is the likely source, as a far larger clone sits one nucleotide away. J is TRBJ1-4 and V is TRBV2; D remains ambiguous. Germline CDR1 SNHLY, CDR2 FYNNEI. This CDR3 is built from 14 residues. The chain's CDR3 is CASRDSGSGEKPFF. The DNA for the CDR3 is TGTGCCAGCAGGGATTCGGGGTCTGGTGAAAAACCGTTTTTT.

In its sample, this clone was seen once. This rearrangement joins TRBV7-2 to TRBJ2-1; D may be TRBD1 (6 bases). CDR1 is SGHTA, CDR2 FQGNSA, per germline. V dropped 2 bases and J dropped 2 bases, with 13 bases sitting between them. The CDR3 totals 16 residues. The CDR3 here is CASSLSARGTYNEQFF. The DNA of the CDR3 is TGTGCCAGCAGCTTAAGCGCCAGGGGAACCTACAATGAGCAGTTCTTC.

The CDR3 loop reads CASSYQTSGGDVEQFF. The DNA for the CDR3 is TGTGCCAGCAGTTACCAAACGAGCGGGGGGGATGTTGAGCAGTTCTTC. The gene calls are TRBV6-6 and TRBJ2-1; 10 bases fit TRBD2. V was clipped by 2 bases and J by 9 bases; unmatched bases: 10. CDR3 size: 16 residues. Germline V gives CDR1 MNHNY, CDR2 SVGAGI (reference sequence).

This clone was seen just once. This chain joins TRBV19 and TRBJ2-7; TRBD1 matches 8 bases. This CDR3 has 15 amino acids. V shed 6 bases, J shed 2 bases, and the junction held 9 bases outside the gene matches. Germline-derived CDR1 and CDR2 are LNHDA and SQIVND (reference sequence). CDR3 loop: CASRGLLDRAYEQYF. CDR3 coding DNA: TGTGCCAGTAGAGGGTTGCTGGACAGGGCCTACGAGCAGTACTTC. Complete variable domain (other parts from reference TRBV19 and TRBJ2-7): DGGITQSPKYLFRKEGQNVTLSCEQNLNHDAMYWYRQDPGQGLRLIYYSQIVNDFQKGDIAEGYSVSREKKESFPLTVTSAQKNPTAFYLCASRGLLDRAYEQYFGPGTRLTVT.

The chain is built from TRBV10-3 and TRBJ1-1; D unclear. Deletions cut 2 bases from V and 11 bases from J, with 15 bases between. Germline V gives CDR1 ENHRY, CDR2 SYGVKD. The CDR3 spans 13 residues. CDR3 DNA: TGTGCCATCAGTGAGGGACTCTTCGCGTGGGCTTTCTTT. Residues: CAISEGLFAWAFF.

This chain uses TRBV15 with TRBJ1-2, with 7 positions matching TRBD1. The V gene's germline CDR1 is LNHNV and CDR2 YYDKDF (reference sequence). V lost 7 bases, J lost 4 bases, and 9 bases stayed unmatched. This CDR3 comprises 14 residues. The CDR3, as DNA: TGTGCCACCAACCGGGACAGAATAGGCTATGGCTACACCTTC. Protein: CATNRDRIGYGYTF.

The J gene is TRBJ2-5, the V gene TRBV5-1; TRBD2 matches at 8 bases. The J segment lost 3 bases and the V segment lost 0 bases, leaving 4 bases of the junction unmatched. CDR3 length: 15 residues. Germline V gene lookup returns CDR1 SGHRS and CDR2 YFSETQ. This chain's CDR3 is CASSLGGAGEETQYF. The CDR3 bases are TGCGCCAGCAGCTTGGGCGGAGCGGGGGAAGAGACCCAGTACTTC.

The chain employs TRBV9 and TRBJ2-5, with D unclear. Germline V gene data show CDR1 as SGDLS and CDR2 as YYNGEE. CDR3 length: 13 amino acids. V was trimmed by 5 bases and J by 5 bases, leaving 13 bases between them. CDR3 amino acids: CASSMWYGETQYF. CDR3 DNA: TGTGCCAGCAGTATGTGGTACGGGGAGACCCAGTACTTC.